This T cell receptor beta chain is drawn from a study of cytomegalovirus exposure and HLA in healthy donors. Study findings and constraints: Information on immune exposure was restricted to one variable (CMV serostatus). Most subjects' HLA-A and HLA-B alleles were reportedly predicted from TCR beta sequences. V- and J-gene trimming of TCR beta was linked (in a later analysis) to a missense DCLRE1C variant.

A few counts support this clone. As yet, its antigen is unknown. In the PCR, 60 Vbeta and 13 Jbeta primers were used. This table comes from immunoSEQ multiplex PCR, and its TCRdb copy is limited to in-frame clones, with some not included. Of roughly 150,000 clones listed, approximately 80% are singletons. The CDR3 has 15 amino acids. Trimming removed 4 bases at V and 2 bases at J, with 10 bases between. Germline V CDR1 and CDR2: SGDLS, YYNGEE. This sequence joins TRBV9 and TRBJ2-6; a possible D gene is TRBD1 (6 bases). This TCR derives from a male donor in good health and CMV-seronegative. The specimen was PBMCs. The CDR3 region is CASSPRQAGANVLTF. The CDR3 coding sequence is TGTGCCAGCAGCCCACGACAGGCTGGGGCCAACGTCCTGACTTTC. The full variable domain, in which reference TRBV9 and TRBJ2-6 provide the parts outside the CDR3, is DSGVTQTPKHLITATGQRVTLRCSPRSGDLSVYWYQQSLDQGLQFLIQYYNGEERAKGNILERFSAQQFPDLHSELNLSSLELGDSALYFCASSPRQAGANVLTFGAGSRLTVL.